This paragraph covers one T cell receptor (beta chain) sequence. Its antigen target is currently unknown. Qualities for individual bases were not recorded, and no much larger clone is one base off. The record originates from a study of blood T cell repertoires in COVID-19 (dated by TCRdb to between 2020 and 2021). Context from the whole study: Samples from collaborators originated in the United States, Italy and Spain and spanned both the acute and convalescent phases of COVID-19. The material from the prospective study consisted of cDNA or gDNA derived from T cells, B-cell-depleted T cells, or PBMCs. Subjects who had been exposed to COVID-19, were actively infected with it, or had recovered from it provided the deeply sampled blood TCRbeta repertoires that made up the dataset. The repertoires were released in a freely available public database meant as a resource for research on the immune response to SARS-CoV-2. The samples were drawn from the first 160 participants of the ongoing ImmuneRACE study and from roughly 1,300 subjects provided by 6 global collaborators. The sample metadata nearly always contained a de-identified subject ID, COVID-19 status, age in years and sex. Where available, HLA class I and class II types were taken from metadata supplied by the sample provider and were not determined by assay-based typing.

Collaborating institutions collected whole blood in K2EDTA tubes following their own protocols. For TCRbeta analysis, collaborators shipped samples as frozen whole blood, isolated PBMCs, or DNA extracted from either of those sample types. V ends up 8 bases short and J 3 bases short, with an unmatched junction base count of 5. CDR1 and CDR2, per the germline V gene (reference sequence), are SEHNR and FQNEAQ. The CDR3, cysteine through phenylalanine, is 13 amino acids long. Kept here is only the CDR3 DNA, which spans 39 bases and is read in frame from base 1. What the research found in general, with its limitations: Clinical and demographic metadata were provided uncurated, with the amount varying by source and participant.

The immunoSEQ Assay, a bias-controlled multiplex PCR, was used to amplify TCRbeta CDR3 regions from genomic DNA. As for the authors' bioinformatics: The number of nucleated cells in each sample was estimated by amplification of reference gene primers within the assay. To quantify the absolute abundance of each unique TCRbeta CDR3 rearrangement, sequence reads were collapsed and filtered. For each sample, productive Simpson clonality was calculated as the square root of Simpson's diversity index across productive rearrangements. Not all clones reach the TCRdb copy of this immuneACCESS table, which keeps in-frame sequences only. Checked studies attribute under half of the gap to unresolved V genes and leave the rest unexplained. V and J calls and clone size follow that table, whereas D and trimming were derived from the DNA. In this sample the table shows about 77,000 clones, 70% to 80% of which occur a single time. The top ten hold 16% of the sample.

The sequence derives from a man between 70 and 80 years old with active or convalescent COVID-19. The rearrangement joined TRBV7-9 to TRBJ1-1; 8 bases in between match TRBD1. The sequenced material came from peripheral blood. In nucleotide form, the sequence is TGTGCCAGCGGACAGGGTTGGGACACTGAAGCTTTCTTT. Translated, this is CASGQGWDTEAFF.